A selection of T cell receptor beta chains follows, all from one sample in a study of blood T cell repertoires in COVID-19. The method was immunoSEQ multiplex PCR; TCRdb's version includes in-frame clones alone and lacks a portion of them. The data hold 150,000 to 200,000 clones, with 88% observed a single time. Sequenced: peripheral blood. These receptor sequences come from a man aged 40-49 years with active or convalescent COVID-19. Both conserved end residues are part of each CDR3. The order of the fields is J gene, clone size, V gene, CDR3 length, D gene, CDR3 protein, CDR3 DNA. The D gene is left open where the match is weak. Some rows mark clone size as missing; the rest say once, few, many or name a class of expanded clone.

TRBJ2-7,.,TRBV15,13,TRBD1,CATSPGQSYEQYF,TGTGCCACCAGCCCGGGACAGTCCTACGAGCAGTACTTC
TRBJ2-3,.,TRBV25-1,18,.,CASSEYKLTSGFTDTQYF,TGTGCCAGCAGTGAATATAAGTTGACTAGTGGATTTACAGATACGCAGTATTTT
TRBJ2-7,few,TRBV7-7,13,TRBD1,CASSSGQGNGQYF,TGTGCTAGCAGCTCGGGACAGGGCAACGGGCAGTACTTC
TRBJ2-5,.,TRBV2,16,.,CASSEGGGTAVKTQYF,TGTGCCAGCAGTGAAGGAGGCGGGACAGCTGTAAAGACCCAGTACTTC
TRBJ2-7,.,TRBV11-2,20,TRBD1,CASSLDWRSPVTGTTYEQYF,TGTGCCAGCAGCTTAGATTGGCGTAGTCCGGTGACAGGGACAACCTACGAGCAGTACTTC
TRBJ2-5,.,TRBV3-1/TRBV3-2,16,TRBD2,CASSLVAGGPRETQYF,TGTGCCAGCAGCCTCGTAGCGGGGGGGCCCAGAGAGACCCAGTACTTC
TRBJ1-5,few,TRBV28,13,.,CASSLQGNQPQHF,TGTGCCAGCAGTTTGCAGGGGAATCAGCCCCAGCATTTT
TRBJ2-7,.,TRBV5-1,14,TRBD1,CASRRDRLSYEQYF,TGCGCCAGCAGACGGGACAGATTATCCTACGAGCAGTACTTC
TRBJ2-3,once,TRBV6-6,15,TRBD2,CASSYSRGVTDTQYF,TGTGCCAGCAGTTACTCTCGGGGGGTAACAGATACGCAGTATTTT
TRBJ1-2,.,TRBV3-1/TRBV3-2,16,.,CASSQDTAGGSRGYTF,TGTGCCAGCAGCCAAGATACGGCGGGGGGGAGCCGTGGCTACACCTTC
TRBJ2-5,.,TRBV6-2/TRBV6-3,13,.,CASSYPPEETQYF,TGTGCCAGCAGTTACCCGCCGGAAGAGACCCAGTACTTC
TRBJ2-7,once,TRBV4-3,18,TRBD2,CASSQVLQGTSGSYEQYF,TGCGCCAGCAGCCAAGTTTTGCAAGGGACTAGCGGATCCTACGAGCAGTACTTC
TRBJ1-1,.,TRBV2,13,.,CARANTGGTEAFF,TGTGCCAGAGCTAACACGGGGGGGACTGAAGCTTTCTTT
TRBJ1-2,once,TRBV19,15,TRBD1,CASSSPGQGAWGYTF,TGTGCCAGTAGTAGCCCGGGACAGGGGGCCTGGGGCTACACCTTC
TRBJ1-4,few,TRBV10-3,14,.,CAISADTTNEKLFF,TGTGCCATCAGTGCTGACACAACTAATGAAAAACTGTTTTTT
TRBJ1-5,.,TRBV7-2,13,.,CASSSGGSWPQHF,TGTGCCAGCAGCTCGGGGGGGTCCTGGCCCCAGCATTTT
TRBJ2-2,.,TRBV6-5,13,.,CASSYGRSGELFF,TGTGCCAGCAGTTACGGCCGATCCGGGGAGCTGTTTTTT
TRBJ1-1,.,TRBV29-1,13,TRBD1,CSAGTVNTFEAFF,TGCAGCGCTGGGACAGTGAATACCTTTGAAGCTTTCTTT
TRBJ2-2,.,TRBV29-1,16,.,CSVEDRAGENTGELFF,TGCAGCGTTGAAGATAGGGCAGGGGAGAACACCGGGGAGCTGTTTTTT
TRBJ1-6,once,TRBV11-2,14,.,CASSRGEGTRFLHF,TGTGCCAGCAGCCGTGGGGAGGGTACAAGATTCCTCCACTTT
TRBJ2-3,once,TRBV2,14,TRBD1,CASSRDRGTDTQYF,TGTGCCAGCAGTCGGGACAGGGGCACAGATACGCAGTATTTT
TRBJ2-7,.,TRBV2,15,.,CASSPGTALLYEQYF,TGTGCCAGCAGTCCCGGGACTGCTCTTCTCTACGAGCAGTACTTC
TRBJ1-5,.,TRBV19,14,.,CASNGQNTNQPQHF,TGTGCCAGTAATGGCCAGAACACCAATCAGCCCCAGCATTTT
TRBJ2-3,.,TRBV4-1,14,TRBD1,CASSLGQGSDTQYF,TGCGCCAGCAGCCTCGGACAGGGGTCAGATACGCAGTATTTT
TRBJ2-2,.,TRBV7-9,12,.,CASSSSTGELFF,TGTGCCAGCAGCTCTAGTACCGGGGAGCTGTTTTTT
TRBJ2-1,.,TRBV10-3,14,TRBD1,CAISVGTANNEQFF,TGTGCCATCAGTGTAGGGACAGCGAACAATGAGCAGTTCTTC
TRBJ1-2,.,TRBV29-1,14,TRBD1,CSVDIQGGADGYTF,TGCAGCGTTGACATACAGGGGGGGGCGGATGGCTACACCTTC
TRBJ2-7,.,TRBV28,12,.,CASSPSSYEQYF,TGTGCCAGCAGCCCCTCCTCCTACGAGCAGTACTTC
TRBJ2-2,.,TRBV6-2/TRBV6-3,12,.,CASSYVSGELFF,TGTGCCAGCAGTTACGTCTCCGGGGAGCTGTTTTTT
TRBJ2-7,.,TRBV11-3,15,TRBD1,CASSPAPGQTYEQYF,TGTGCCAGCAGCCCTGCCCCGGGACAGACCTACGAGCAGTACTTC
TRBJ1-1,.,TRBV5-4,15,.,CASSLSRTANTEAFF,TGTGCCAGCAGCCTCTCTCGGACAGCGAACACTGAAGCTTTCTTT
TRBJ2-7,.,TRBV5-6,15,TRBD1,CASSARDRGTYEQYF,TGTGCCAGCAGCGCCCGGGACAGGGGGACCTACGAGCAGTACTTC
TRBJ1-1,.,TRBV6-1,19,TRBD1,CASSERPGQGVSGNTEAFF,TGTGCCAGCAGTGAACGCCCGGGACAGGGGGTGTCAGGGAACACTGAAGCTTTCTTT
TRBJ1-1,.,TRBV7-2,14,TRBD1,CASRQNRGLTEAFF,TGTGCCAGCAGACAGAACAGGGGGTTGACTGAAGCTTTCTTT
TRBJ2-7,.,TRBV5-1,13,.,CASSPGQSGEQYF,TGCGCCAGCAGCCCCGGACAGTCTGGCGAGCAGTACTTC
TRBJ1-4,.,TRBV9,13,TRBD1,CASSVGGGSKLFF,TGTGCCAGCAGCGTCGGAGGGGGCTCAAAACTGTTTTTT
TRBJ1-5,.,TRBV28,15,TRBD1,CASTTPWTGDQPQHF,TGTGCCAGCACTACACCTTGGACAGGGGATCAGCCCCAGCATTTT
TRBJ2-1,.,TRBV24-1,16,.,CATSEAARTLHNEQFF,TGTGCCACCAGTGAGGCAGCACGGACATTACACAATGAGCAGTTCTTC
TRBJ2-7,.,TRBV12-2,16,.,CASRSPRWDRTYEQYF,TGTGCAAGTCGCTCTCCGAGGTGGGACAGAACCTACGAGCAGTACTTC
TRBJ2-5,.,TRBV9,15,TRBD2,CASSGPSGAQETQYF,TGTGCCAGCAGCGGCCCTAGCGGGGCCCAAGAGACCCAGTACTTC
TRBJ2-5,.,TRBV5-1,16,TRBD1,CASSPSGTGGTETQYF,TGCGCCAGCAGCCCGTCCGGGACAGGGGGTACGGAGACCCAGTACTTC
TRBJ1-1,.,TRBV24-1,17,TRBD1,CATSDSRPGQGGTEAFF,TGTGCCACCAGTGATTCCCGTCCGGGACAGGGGGGCACTGAAGCTTTCTTT
TRBJ2-7,.,TRBV29-1,11,.,CSVRELHEQYF,TGCAGCGTTCGTGAGCTCCACGAGCAGTACTTC
TRBJ2-5,.,TRBV20-1,10,.,CSASLETQYF,TGCAGTGCCTCCCTCGAGACCCAGTACTTC
TRBJ2-1,.,TRBV6-5,15,TRBD1,CASSYGQGVSNEQFF,TGTGCCAGCAGTTACGGACAGGGGGTGAGCAATGAGCAGTTCTTC
TRBJ2-5,.,TRBV29-1,11,.,CSVAIQETQYF,TGCAGCGTTGCTATTCAAGAGACCCAGTACTTC